What follows are 18 T cell receptor beta chains derived from one specimen sequenced in a study of beta chain features in type 1 diabetes. Since all of the isolated RNA was reverse transcribed, expressed TCRB transcripts were what got sequenced. The assay was immunoSEQ multiplex PCR, and TCRdb's table has in-frame clones only and misses some. The table records hundreds of thousands of clones, roughly 15% of them present only once. Source material: central memory CD4+ T cells from blood. These receptors were taken from a man younger than 45 in good health.

J is TRBJ1-2 and V is TRBV7-8; 7 bases map to TRBD1. Losses at the gene ends were 5 bases for V and 5 bases for J; bases not matched to a gene: 14. Germline V gene data show CDR1 as SGHVS and CDR2 as FQNEAQ. The CDR3 covers 16 residues. This chain's CDR3 is CASSPNQKTGPYGYTF. The CDR3 DNA is TGTGCCAGCAGCCCAAATCAAAAGACAGGGCCGTATGGCTACACCTTC.

This chain connects TRBV6-4 to TRBJ2-1; 11 bases agree with TRBD1. Trimming took 7 bases from V and 7 from J; bases not matched to a gene: 15. The CDR3 runs 17 residues. Germline-derived CDR1 and CDR2 are MRHNA and SNTAGT. The CDR3 DNA reads TGTGCCAGCAATCCCGTTAGTGGACAGGGGGCTTGGAATGAGCAGTTCTTC. This codes for CASNPVSGQGAWNEQFF.

This clone came up many times. The chain links TRBV7-2 to TRBJ2-7, with a weak D call TRBD1 (5 bases). The CDR3 consists of 14 residues. V was pared by 0 bases and J by 3 bases, with 9 bases between. Germline V gene sequence: CDR1 SGHTA, CDR2 FQGNSA. CDR3 DNA: TGTGCCAGCAGCTTAGCCAGGGCCGGCTACGAGCAGTACTTC. Its protein product is CASSLARAGYEQYF.

This clone was seen a handful of times. The V gene is TRBV5-4, the J gene TRBJ2-3; tentative D call: TRBD2 (6 bases). The germline gives CDR1 SGHNT, CDR2 YYREEE (reference sequence). V dropped 4 bases and J dropped 7 bases, with 22 bases sitting between them. The CDR3 has 16 amino acids. The CDR3 sequence: CASSAGRSHALNTQYF. CDR3 sequence (DNA): TGTGCCAGCAGCGCGGGACGGAGCCATGCGTTAAATACGCAGTATTTT.

This clone was counted only a few times. The V gene is TRBV7-3, the J gene TRBJ2-2; the D is unclear. The V gene's germline CDR1 is SGHTA and CDR2 FQGTGA. V was shortened by 4 bases and J by 4 bases, with 10 bases between the two germline ends. This CDR3 region has 14 residues. The CDR3, as DNA: TGTGCCAGCAGCTCGACTCGGAGCACCGGGGAGCTGTTTTTT. It specifies CASSSTRSTGELFF.

This clone was seen a few times. This sequence joins TRBV4-1 and TRBJ2-6; tentatively, D is TRBD2 (6 bases). Germline values: CDR1 MGHRA, CDR2 YSYEKL. This CDR3 is built from 15 residues. V was pared by 4 bases and J by 8 bases, with 15 bases between. The CDR3 nucleotides are TGCGCCAGCAGCCGCTGGGACTCCGGCTCCAACGTCCTGACTTTC. This sequence encodes CASSRWDSGSNVLTF.

This chain joins TRBV4-3 and TRBJ2-7, with TRBD1 matching over 9 bases. The trim removed 0 bases at V and 5 bases at J, leaving 14 bases unmatched. The CDR3 contains 18 residues. In germline, CDR1 is LGHNA, CDR2 YSLEER. The CDR3 sequence: CASSQELLKGQGGHEQYF. CDR3 in DNA: TGCGCCAGCAGCCAAGAGTTGCTCAAGGGACAGGGAGGGCACGAGCAGTACTTC.

This clone appeared a few times. The chain links TRBV10-3 to TRBJ2-5; D may correspond to TRBD1 or TRBD2 (6 bases each). Germline CDR1 and CDR2: ENHRY and SYGVKD. Trimming took 8 bases from V and 5 from J, leaving 15 bases between them. This CDR3 spans 13 amino acids. CDR3 sequence: CAIRRGAEETQYF. The CDR3 DNA is TGTGCCATCCGTAGGGGGGCTGAGGAGACCCAGTACTTC.

There are a few counts of this clone. V gene TRBV11-2 combines with J gene TRBJ2-1; no clear D. The CDR3 consists of 15 residues. V dropped 1 base and J dropped 2 bases, with 9 bases sitting between them. Germline assignment: CDR1 SGHAT and CDR2 FQNNGV. In DNA, the CDR3 is TGTGCCAGCAGCTTAGCCTTTGGGCCCTACAATGAGCAGTTCTTC. The encoded protein is CASSLAFGPYNEQFF.

This clone was seen a handful of times. This sequence joins TRBV2 and TRBJ1-6; 9 nucleotides line up with TRBD1. The length of the CDR3 is 13 residues. Trimming at V came to 6 bases and at J to 11 bases, leaving 5 bases not matched to a gene. Germline V lookup: CDR1 SNHLY, CDR2 FYNNEI. In DNA form, the CDR3 reads TGTGCCAGCAGGATGGACAGGGGAACACCCCTCCACTTT. Translating it yields CASRMDRGTPLHF.

In this sample, this clone turned up a few times. The germline gene is not matched at one end of the junction; a read error may be the cause. The chain has TRBV9 and TRBJ2-5; D is perhaps TRBD2 (5 bases). CDR3 length: 12 amino acids. In germline, CDR1 is SGDLS, CDR2 YYNGEE. CDR3 protein: CASSASQEIQYF. CDR3 DNA sequence: TGTGCCAGCAGCGCTAGCCAAGAGATCCAGTACTTC.

The gene calls are TRBV19 and TRBJ2-2; no firm D call. The germline V gene encodes CDR1 LNHDA and CDR2 SQIVND (reference sequence). The CDR3 consists of 14 residues. Trimming pared 3 bases from V and 6 bases from J, leaving 11 bases between. As DNA, the CDR3 is TGTGCCAGTAGTATCGAGCGATCCCCCGGGGAGCTGTTTTTT. Its protein is CASSIERSPGELFF.

V gene TRBV7-9 combines with J gene TRBJ1-2; D unresolved. The V end lost 5 bases, the J end lost 1 base, and 20 bases lay between the germline ends. The CDR3 totals 17 residues. From germline, CDR1 is SEHNR and CDR2 FQNEAQ (reference sequence). The CDR3: CASSPPAGLSLNYGYTF. The CDR3 nucleotides read TGTGCCAGCAGCCCCCCTGCGGGGTTAAGCCTTAACTATGGCTACACCTTC.

The chain recombines TRBV7-2 with TRBJ1-2; D not resolved. CDR3 length equals 15 residues. Germline CDR1 and CDR2: SGHTA and FQGNSA. V was trimmed by 5 bases and J by 4 bases, leaving 17 bases between them. In DNA form, the CDR3 reads TGTGCCAGCAGCCCTACCTTCGGTGCGTCCTATGGCTACACCTTC. Its protein product is CASSPTFGASYGYTF.

This clone was recorded a few times. The chain links TRBV6-5 to TRBJ2-3, with TRBD2 identical over 8 bases. The CDR3 spans 16 residues. Germline V gives CDR1 MNHEY, CDR2 SVGAGI. V lost 0 bases and J lost 4; bases outside the gene matches: 6. Written as DNA, the CDR3 is TGTGCCAGCAGTTACTCTCTCCTCGGGAGGGCAGATACGCAGTATTTT. Translated: CASSYSLLGRADTQYF.

This clone was seen more than once but under ten times. The rearrangement joins TRBV5-1 to TRBJ1-5, with D possibly TRBD1 on 5 matching bases. The V gene lost 2 bases and the J gene lost 3 bases, with 9 bases spanning the gap. CDR1 and CDR2 (germline): SGHRS, YFSETQ. This CDR3 is built from 14 residues. The chain's CDR3 is CASSLDSLNQPQHF. The DNA for the CDR3 is TGCGCCAGCAGCTTAGACAGCCTCAATCAGCCCCAGCATTTT.

This chain connects TRBV5-1 to TRBJ2-5, with 8 bases identical to TRBD2. V lost 4 bases, J lost 4 bases, and 12 bases stayed unmatched. The CDR3 covers 16 residues. The germline V gene has CDR1 SGHRS and CDR2 YFSETQ. The CDR3 here is CASSAGTRNSGETQYF. CDR3 nucleotides: TGCGCCAGCAGCGCAGGGACTAGGAACAGCGGAGAGACCCAGTACTTC.

CDR3 residues: CASSPRGLDTQYF. The CDR3 nucleotides are TGTGCCAGCTCACCACGGGGCTTAGATACGCAGTATTTT. The chain is built from TRBV11-3 and TRBJ2-3, with D perhaps matching TRBD1 or TRBD2 (5 bases each). V shed 8 bases and J shed 5 bases, with 14 bases lying between them. The CDR3 is 13 residues long. Germline V gene lookup returns CDR1 SGHNT and CDR2 YENEEA.